The T cell receptor (beta chain) under discussion was sequenced for a study of T cells expressing NK-cell markers. On the study more broadly: Sorted CD3+CD56-NKG2C+, CD3+CD56+NKG2C- and CD3+CD56+NKG2C+ T cells were the source of the TCR beta repertoires. The eight sequenced donors comprised seven who were HCMV-seropositive and one who was seronegative.

cDNA encoding TCR beta was synthesized via 5'RACE template switching incorporating UMIs. TCRdb derives one entry per CDR3 protein from the 5' RACE reads, leaving out DNA. This table holds around 470,000 distinct CDR3 sequences. The CDR3 is made up of 15 amino acids. The germline V gene encodes CDR1 SGHTA and CDR2 FQGNSA. Input material: blood T cells: a sorted CD56 or NKG2C T cell subset, CD4+ or CD8+ T cells, or bulk PBMC T cells (not recorded which). V is TRBV7-2 and J is TRBJ2-5; the D call of TRBD1 rests on TCRdb alone, since no DNA is present to check it. The receptor was isolated from a woman in her 50s in good health. Here the CDR3 reads CASSIRTGGRETQYF. Complete variable domain (other parts from reference TRBV7-2 and TRBJ2-5): GAGVSQSPSNKVTEKGKDVELRCDPISGHTALYWYRQSLGQGLEFLIYFQGNSAPDKSGLPSDRFSAERTGGSVSTLTIQRTQQEDSAVYLCASSIRTGGRETQYFGPGTRLLVL.